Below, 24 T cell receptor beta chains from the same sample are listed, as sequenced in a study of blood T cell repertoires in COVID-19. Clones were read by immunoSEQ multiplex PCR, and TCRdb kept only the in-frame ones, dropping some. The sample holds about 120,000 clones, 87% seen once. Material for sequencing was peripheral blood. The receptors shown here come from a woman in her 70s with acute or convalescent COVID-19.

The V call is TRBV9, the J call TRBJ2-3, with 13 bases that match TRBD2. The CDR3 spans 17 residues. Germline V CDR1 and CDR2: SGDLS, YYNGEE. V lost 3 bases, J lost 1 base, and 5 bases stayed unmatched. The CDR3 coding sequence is TGTGCCAGCAGCGCTTCCGGGACTAGCGGGGGCACAGATACGCAGTATTTT. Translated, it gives CASSASGTSGGTDTQYF.

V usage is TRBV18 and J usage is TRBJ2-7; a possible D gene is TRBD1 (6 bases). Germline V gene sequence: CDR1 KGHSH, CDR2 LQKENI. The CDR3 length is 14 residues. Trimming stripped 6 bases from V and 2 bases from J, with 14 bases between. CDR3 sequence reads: CASSPRTETYEQYF. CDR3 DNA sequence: TGTGCCAGCTCTCCGAGGACAGAAACCTACGAGCAGTACTTC.

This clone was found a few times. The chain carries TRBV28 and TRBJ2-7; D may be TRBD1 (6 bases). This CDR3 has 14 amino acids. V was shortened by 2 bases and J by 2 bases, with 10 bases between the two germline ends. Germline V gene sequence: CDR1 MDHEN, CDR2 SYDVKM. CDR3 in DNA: TGTGCCAGCAGTTTAATGACAGGAGCCTACGAGCAGTACTTC. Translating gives CASSLMTGAYEQYF. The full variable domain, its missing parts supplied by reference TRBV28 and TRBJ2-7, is DVKVTQSSRYLVKRTGEKVFLECVQDMDHENMFWYRQDPGLGLRLIYFSYDVKMKEKGDIPEGYSVSREKKERFSLILESASTNQTSMYLCASSLMTGAYEQYFGPGTRLTVT.

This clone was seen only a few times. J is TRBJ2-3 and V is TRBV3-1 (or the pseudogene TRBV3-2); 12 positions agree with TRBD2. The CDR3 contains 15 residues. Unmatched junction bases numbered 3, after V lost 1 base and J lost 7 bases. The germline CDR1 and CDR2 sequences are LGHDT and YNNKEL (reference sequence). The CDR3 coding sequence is TGTGCCAGCAGCCAAGTCGGACTAGCGGGATATACGCAGTATTTT. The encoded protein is CASSQVGLAGYTQYF.

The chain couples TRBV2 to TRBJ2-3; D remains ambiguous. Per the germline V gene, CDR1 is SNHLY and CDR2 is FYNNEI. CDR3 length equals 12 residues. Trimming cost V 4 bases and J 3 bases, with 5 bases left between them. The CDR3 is CASSGTTDTQYF. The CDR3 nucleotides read TGTGCCAGCAGTGGAACAACAGATACGCAGTATTTT. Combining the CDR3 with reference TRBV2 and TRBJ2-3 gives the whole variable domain EPEVTQTPSHQVTQMGQEVILRCVPISNHLYFYWYRQILGQKVEFLVSFYNNEISEKSEIFDDQFSVERPDGSNFTLKIRSTKLEDSAMYFCASSGTTDTQYFGPGTRLTVL.

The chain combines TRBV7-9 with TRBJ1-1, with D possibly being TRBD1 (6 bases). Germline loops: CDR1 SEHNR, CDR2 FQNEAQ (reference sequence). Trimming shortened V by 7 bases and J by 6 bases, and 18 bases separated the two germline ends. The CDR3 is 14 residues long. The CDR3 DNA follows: TGTGCCAGCAACCTCCCGGACAGTTTCGCTGAAGCTTTCTTT. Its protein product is CASNLPDSFAEAFF.

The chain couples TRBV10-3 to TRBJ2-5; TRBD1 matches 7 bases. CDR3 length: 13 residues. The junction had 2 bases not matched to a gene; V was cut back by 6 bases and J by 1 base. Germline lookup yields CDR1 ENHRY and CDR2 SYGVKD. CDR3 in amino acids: CAISDRAQETQYF. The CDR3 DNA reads TGTGCCATCAGCGACAGGGCCCAAGAGACCCAGTACTTC.

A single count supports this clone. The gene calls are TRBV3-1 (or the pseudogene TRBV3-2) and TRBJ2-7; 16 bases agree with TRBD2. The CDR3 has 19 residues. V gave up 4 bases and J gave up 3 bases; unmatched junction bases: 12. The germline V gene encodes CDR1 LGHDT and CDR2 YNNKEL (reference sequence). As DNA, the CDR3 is TGTGCCAGCAGCCGTTCGTTGGGACTAGCGGGGGGGGCCCACTACGAGCAGTACTTC. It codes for CASSRSLGLAGGAHYEQYF.

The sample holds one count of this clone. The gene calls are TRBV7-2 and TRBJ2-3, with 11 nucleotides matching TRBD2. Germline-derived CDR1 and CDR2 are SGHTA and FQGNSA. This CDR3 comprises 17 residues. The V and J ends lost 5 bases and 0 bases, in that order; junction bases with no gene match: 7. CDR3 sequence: CASSISGGDPSTDTQYF. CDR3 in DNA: TGTGCCAGCAGCATTAGCGGGGGGGACCCTAGCACAGATACGCAGTATTTT.

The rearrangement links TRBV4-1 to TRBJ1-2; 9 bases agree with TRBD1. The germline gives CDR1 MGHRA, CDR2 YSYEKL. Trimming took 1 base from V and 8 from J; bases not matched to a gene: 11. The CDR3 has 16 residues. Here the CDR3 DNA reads TGCGCCAGCAGCCAAGGACAGGGGGGATTGCTATGGGGCTACACCTTC. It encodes CASSQGQGGLLWGYTF.

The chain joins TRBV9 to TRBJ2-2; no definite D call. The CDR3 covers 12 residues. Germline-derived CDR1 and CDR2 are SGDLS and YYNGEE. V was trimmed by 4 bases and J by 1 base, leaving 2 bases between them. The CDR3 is CASSQNTGELFF. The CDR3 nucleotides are TGTGCCAGCAGCCAGAACACCGGGGAGCTGTTTTTT.

The CDR3 loop reads CASSLTGDSYQPQHF. The CDR3 nucleotides read TGTGCCAGCAGCTTGACAGGGGATTCATATCAGCCCCAGCATTTT. This sequence joins TRBV11-2 and TRBJ1-5; 8 bases are shared with TRBD1. The length of the CDR3 is 15 residues. V gave up 3 bases and J gave up 5 bases; unmatched junction bases: 6. Per the germline V gene, CDR1 is SGHAT and CDR2 is FQNNGV. Full variable domain (rest looked up from reference TRBV11-2 and TRBJ1-5): EAGVAQSPRYKIIEKRQSVAFWCNPISGHATLYWYQQILGQGPKLLIQFQNNGVVDDSQLPKDRFSAERLKGVDSTLKIQPAKLEDSAVYLCASSLTGDSYQPQHFGDGTRLSIL.

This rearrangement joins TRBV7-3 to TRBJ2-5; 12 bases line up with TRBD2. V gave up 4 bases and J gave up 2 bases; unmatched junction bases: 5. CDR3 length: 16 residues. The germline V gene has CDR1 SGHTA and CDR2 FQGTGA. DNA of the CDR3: TGTGCCAGCAGCTCGACGGGACTAGCGGGTCAAGAGACCCAGTACTTC. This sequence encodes CASSSTGLAGQETQYF.

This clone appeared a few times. The CDR3 here is CASSQDRPSGGSYEQYF. The DNA for the CDR3 is TGTGCCAGCAGCCAAGATAGGCCTAGCGGTGGGTCCTACGAGCAGTACTTC. The gene calls are TRBV4-2 and TRBJ2-7, with 7 bases fitting TRBD2. The germline gives CDR1 LGHNA, CDR2 YNFKEQ. The CDR3 is 17 residues long. The J segment lost 1 base and the V segment lost 0 bases, leaving 9 bases of the junction unmatched.

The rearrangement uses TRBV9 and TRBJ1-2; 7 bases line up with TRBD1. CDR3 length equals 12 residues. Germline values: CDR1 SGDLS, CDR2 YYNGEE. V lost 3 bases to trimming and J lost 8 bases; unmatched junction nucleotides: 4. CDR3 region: CASSGPGGGYTF. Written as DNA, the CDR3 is TGTGCCAGCAGCGGGCCAGGGGGGGGCTACACCTTC. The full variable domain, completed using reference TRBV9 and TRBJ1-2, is DSGVTQTPKHLITATGQRVTLRCSPRSGDLSVYWYQQSLDQGLQFLIQYYNGEERAKGNILERFSAQQFPDLHSELNLSSLELGDSALYFCASSGPGGGYTFGSGTRLTVV.

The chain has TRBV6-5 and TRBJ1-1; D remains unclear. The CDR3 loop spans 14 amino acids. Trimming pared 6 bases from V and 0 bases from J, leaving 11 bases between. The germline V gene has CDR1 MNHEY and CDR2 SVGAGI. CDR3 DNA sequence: TGTGCCAGCAGCCTATCGGGGTTGAACACTGAAGCTTTCTTT. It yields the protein CASSLSGLNTEAFF.

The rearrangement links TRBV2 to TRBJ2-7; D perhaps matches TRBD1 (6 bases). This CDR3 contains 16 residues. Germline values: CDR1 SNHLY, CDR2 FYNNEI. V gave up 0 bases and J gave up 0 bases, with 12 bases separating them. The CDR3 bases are TGTGCCAGCAGTGAAGCGGGTGGACAGCTCTCCTACGAGCAGTACTTC. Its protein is CASSEAGGQLSYEQYF.

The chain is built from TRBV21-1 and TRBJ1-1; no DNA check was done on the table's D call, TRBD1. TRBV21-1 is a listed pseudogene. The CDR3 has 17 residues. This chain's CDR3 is CASSKERQGQRNTEAFF. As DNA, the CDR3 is TGTGCCAGCAGCAAAGAGAGACAGGGGCAGAGGAACACTGAAGCTTTCTTT.

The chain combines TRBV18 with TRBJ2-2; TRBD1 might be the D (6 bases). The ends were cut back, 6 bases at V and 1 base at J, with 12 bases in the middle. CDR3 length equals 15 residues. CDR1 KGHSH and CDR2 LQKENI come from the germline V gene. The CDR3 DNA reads TGTGCCAGCTCGACCGCGACAGGGAACACCGGGGAGCTGTTTTTT. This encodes CASSTATGNTGELFF.

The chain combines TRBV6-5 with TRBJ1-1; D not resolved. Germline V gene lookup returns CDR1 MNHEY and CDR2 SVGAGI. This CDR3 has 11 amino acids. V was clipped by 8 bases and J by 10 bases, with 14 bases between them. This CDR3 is CASVTDDRAFF. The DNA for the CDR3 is TGTGCCAGCGTCACAGATGACCGAGCTTTCTTT.

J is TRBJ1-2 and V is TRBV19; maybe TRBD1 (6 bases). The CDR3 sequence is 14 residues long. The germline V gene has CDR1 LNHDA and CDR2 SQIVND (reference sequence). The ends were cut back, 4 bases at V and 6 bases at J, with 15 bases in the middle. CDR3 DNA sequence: TGTGCCAGTAGTACCGGGACACTCCGTCATGGCTACACCTTC. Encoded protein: CASSTGTLRHGYTF.

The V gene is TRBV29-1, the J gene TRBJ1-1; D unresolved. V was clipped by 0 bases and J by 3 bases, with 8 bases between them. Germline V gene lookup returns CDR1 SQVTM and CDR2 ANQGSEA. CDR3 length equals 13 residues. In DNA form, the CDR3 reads TGCAGCGTTGAAGAACAGATTGACACTGAAGCTTTCTTT. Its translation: CSVEEQIDTEAFF.

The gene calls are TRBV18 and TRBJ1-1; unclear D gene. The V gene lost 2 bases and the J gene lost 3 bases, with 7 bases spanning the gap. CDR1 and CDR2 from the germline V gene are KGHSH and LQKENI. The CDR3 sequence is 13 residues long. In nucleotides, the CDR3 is TGTGCCAGCTCACCAGTAACAGACACTGAAGCTTTCTTT. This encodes CASSPVTDTEAFF.

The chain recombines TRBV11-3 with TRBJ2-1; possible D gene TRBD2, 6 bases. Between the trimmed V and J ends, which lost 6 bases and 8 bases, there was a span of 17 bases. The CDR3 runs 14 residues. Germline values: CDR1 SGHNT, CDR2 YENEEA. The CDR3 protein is CASRAGGVYDEQFF. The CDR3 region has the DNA TGTGCCAGCAGGGCCGGCGGGGTTTACGATGAGCAGTTCTTC. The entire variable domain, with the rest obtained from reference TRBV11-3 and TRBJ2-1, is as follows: EAGVVQSPRYKIIEKKQPVAFWCNPISGHNTLYWYLQNLGQGPELLIRYENEEAVDDSQLPKDRFSAERLKGVDSTLKIQPAELGDSAVYLCASRAGGVYDEQFFGPGTRLTVL.